What follows are 15 T cell receptor beta chains derived from one specimen sequenced in a study of CD8+ T cells in alopecia areata. Following extraction, RNA underwent reverse transcription to cDNA, which served as the sequencing template. Clones were read by immunoSEQ multiplex PCR, and TCRdb kept only the in-frame ones, dropping some. The data hold around 200,000 clones, with about 60% observed a single time. Treatment in this sample: oral pan-JAK inhibitor, 5-10 mg twice daily. The material was CD8+ T cells sorted from blood, obtained at week 24, from a patient treated with tofacitinib. These receptors all come from a human donor with alopecia areata.

This chain uses TRBV5-6 with TRBJ1-5; 8 bases are shared with TRBD1. The ends lost 4 bases at V and 0 bases at J; junction bases unmatched: 3. The CDR3 length is 15 residues. Germline assignment: CDR1 SGHDT and CDR2 YYEEEE. Here the CDR3 reads CASSQGTGSNQPQHF. The CDR3 DNA sequence: TGTGCCAGCAGCCAGGGGACAGGTAGCAATCAGCCCCAGCATTTT.

The CDR3 nucleotides are TGCAGCGTTGAGGCGGAGCGCACTGAAGCTTTCTTT. Encoded protein: CSVEAERTEAFF. The rearrangement joins TRBV29-1 to TRBJ1-1, with unresolved D. V lost 3 bases and J lost 4, with 9 bases in between. CDR3 length: 12 amino acids. CDR1 and CDR2 from the germline V gene are SQVTM and ANQGSEA.

The chain joins TRBV2 to TRBJ2-5; weak D call: TRBD2 (5 bases). The length of the CDR3 is 13 residues. Trimming stripped 3 bases from V and 3 bases from J, with 8 bases between. Germline CDR1 is SNHLY and CDR2 is FYNNEI. The CDR3 DNA follows: TGTGCCAGCAGTGATCCGGGGAAAGAGACCCAGTACTTC. It specifies CASSDPGKETQYF.

V gene TRBV12-5 combines with J gene TRBJ2-5, with D possibly matching TRBD1 (6 bases). This CDR3 spans 13 amino acids. Germline-derived CDR1 and CDR2 are LGHNT and FRNRAP. The CDR3 protein is CTPDRRDTETQYF. The DNA of the CDR3 is TGTACGCCGGATCGTAGGGACACCGAGACCCAGTACTTC.

This clone was seen once. This rearrangement joins TRBV30 to TRBJ2-4, with a tentative D call TRBD1 (6 bases). Trimming removed 2 bases at V and 3 bases at J, with 14 bases between. The CDR3 loop spans 15 amino acids. Per the germline V gene, CDR1 is GTSNPN and CDR2 is SVGIG (reference sequence). The CDR3 loop is CAWSPDSSLKNIQYF. CDR3 bases: TGTGCCTGGAGTCCGGACAGCTCTCTCAAAAACATTCAGTACTTC.

The rearrangement joins TRBV7-7 to TRBJ1-2; the D gene is possibly TRBD1 (5 bases). Germline CDR1 and CDR2: SSHAT and FNYEAQ (reference sequence). V was shortened by 5 bases and J by 4 bases, with 11 bases between the two germline ends. The CDR3 is 13 residues long. The chain's CDR3 is CASSVDRTYGYTF. CDR3 nucleotide sequence: TGTGCCAGCAGCGTCGACAGAACCTATGGCTACACCTTC.

The rearrangement joins TRBV9 to TRBJ2-3, with D possibly matching TRBD2 (5 bases). This CDR3 region has 14 residues. Germline lookup yields CDR1 SGDLS and CDR2 YYNGEE. Trimming took off 4 bases at V and 5 bases at J, with 14 bases between the two ends. The CDR3 region is CASSFGLGGDTQYF. The CDR3 DNA sequence: TGTGCCAGCAGCTTCGGACTCGGTGGAGATACGCAGTATTTT. The variable domain in full, with the rest retrieved from reference TRBV9 and TRBJ2-3, is DSGVTQTPKHLITATGQRVTLRCSPRSGDLSVYWYQQSLDQGLQFLIQYYNGEERAKGNILERFSAQQFPDLHSELNLSSLELGDSALYFCASSFGLGGDTQYFGPGTRLTVL.

In this sample, this clone turned up a few times. The rearrangement uses TRBV29-1 and TRBJ2-7; D is perhaps TRBD2 (6 bases). Trimming shortened V by 3 bases and J by 6 bases, and 9 bases separated the two germline ends. Looked up from germline, CDR1 is SQVTM and CDR2 is ANQGSEA. CDR3 length equals 11 residues. The CDR3: CSVDGGFEQYF. The CDR3 nucleotides are TGCAGCGTTGACGGAGGGTTCGAGCAGTACTTC.

J is TRBJ2-7 and V is TRBV27; TRBD1 or TRBD2 may be the D gene (5 bases each). Germline V lookup: CDR1 MNHEY, CDR2 SMNVEV (reference sequence). The V gene lost 2 bases and the J gene lost 5 bases, with 7 bases spanning the gap. This CDR3 has 12 residues. Here the CDR3 reads CASSLGGNEQYF. The DNA of the CDR3 is TGTGCCAGCAGTTTAGGGGGAAACGAGCAGTACTTC.

The gene calls are TRBV6-5 and TRBJ2-2; 8 nucleotides match TRBD1. V was clipped by 3 bases and J by 6 bases; unmatched bases: 6. Germline values: CDR1 MNHEY, CDR2 SVGAGI. This CDR3 has 15 residues. CDR3 nucleotide sequence: TGTGCCAGCAGTTATGGACAGGGACCCCCCGGGGAGCTGTTTTTT. Translated, it gives CASSYGQGPPGELFF.

This clone has only a few counts. The rearrangement joins TRBV27 to TRBJ1-6; tentatively, D is TRBD1 (5 bases). The CDR3 length is 14 residues. The V and J ends lost 6 bases and 6 bases respectively, with 12 bases between them. Germline-derived CDR1 and CDR2 are MNHEY and SMNVEV (reference sequence). DNA for the CDR3: TGTGCCAGCAGGAGACAGATTATTAATTCACCCCTCCACTTT. This sequence encodes CASRRQIINSPLHF.

The V gene is TRBV25-1, the J gene TRBJ1-2; D is unresolved. Between the trimmed V and J ends, which lost 2 bases and 7 bases, there was a span of 20 bases. CDR3 length: 16 residues. CDR1 MGHDK and CDR2 SYGVNS come from the germline V gene. The CDR3 DNA reads as TGTGCCAGCAGTGAAAAAAGTGCAGGCGGAACCTTTGGCTACACCTTC. The encoded protein is CASSEKSAGGTFGYTF.

This clone appeared a single time. V and J are TRBV25-1 and TRBJ2-7; weak D call: TRBD2 (6 bases). The CDR3 has 14 residues. Trimming pared 0 bases from V and 5 bases from J, leaving 11 bases between. The germline CDR1 and CDR2 sequences are MGHDK and SYGVNS. This chain's CDR3 is CASSEYGTSHEQYF. The CDR3 region has the DNA TGTGCCAGCAGTGAATACGGGACTTCCCACGAGCAGTACTTC.

This clone has only a few counts. V and J are TRBV29-1 and TRBJ2-3; 11 nucleotides match TRBD2. V was clipped by 3 bases and J by 4 bases; unmatched bases: 12. The CDR3 totals 17 residues. Germline-derived CDR1 and CDR2 are SQVTM and ANQGSEA. The CDR3 reads CSVDGLAGGPLSDTQYF. CDR3 nucleotide sequence: TGCAGCGTTGATGGGCTAGCGGGGGGACCCCTGTCAGATACGCAGTATTTT.

This chain uses TRBV10-3 with TRBJ2-1, with D possibly TRBD1 on 7 matching bases. The CDR3 sequence is 15 residues long. Germline values: CDR1 ENHRY, CDR2 SYGVKD. Deletions cut 5 bases from V and 7 bases from J, with 18 bases between. The CDR3 nucleotides are TGTGCCATCAGTCCTGACAGGGAGGCGATGAATGAGCAGTTCTTC. Translation: CAISPDREAMNEQFF.